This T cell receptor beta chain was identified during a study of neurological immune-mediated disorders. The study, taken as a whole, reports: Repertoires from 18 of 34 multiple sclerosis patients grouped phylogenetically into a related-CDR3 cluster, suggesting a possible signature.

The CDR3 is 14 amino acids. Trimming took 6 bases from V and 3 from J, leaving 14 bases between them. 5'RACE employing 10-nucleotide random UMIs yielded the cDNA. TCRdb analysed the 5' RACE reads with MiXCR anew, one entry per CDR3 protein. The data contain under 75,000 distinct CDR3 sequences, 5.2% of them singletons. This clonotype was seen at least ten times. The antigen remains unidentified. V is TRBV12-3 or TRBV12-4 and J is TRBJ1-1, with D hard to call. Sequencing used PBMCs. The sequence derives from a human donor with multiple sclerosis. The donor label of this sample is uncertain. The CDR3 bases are TGTGCCAGCAGGGTAACAGTTTGGGACACTGAAGCTTTCTTT. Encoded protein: CASRVTVWDTEAFF.